A selection of T cell receptor beta chains follows, all from one sample in a study of blood T cell repertoires in COVID-19. Profiling relied on immunoSEQ multiplex PCR, and the TCRdb table lists in-frame clones only, not all of them. The sample lists approximately 210,000 clones, about 88% occurring once. Sequencing input: peripheral blood. Every receptor here comes from a man between 65 and 85 years old with acute or convalescent COVID-19. Each CDR3 is given with its conserved first and last residue. The order of the fields is CDR3 DNA, CDR3 protein, D gene, clone size, V gene, J gene. D genes are given only for firm matches. Only some rows state a clone size, as once, few, many or a class for expanded clones.

DNA: TGTGCCAGCAGCCCCGGCGCGGGAGGTGAGACCCAGTACTTC; CDR3: CASSPGAGGETQYF; D: TRBD2; size: once; V: TRBV7-3; J: TRBJ2-5
DNA: TGTGCCAGCAGCTTAGGAGGGATCAATAGCAATCAGCCCCAGCATTTT; CDR3: CASSLGGINSNQPQHF; D: NA; size: once; V: TRBV7-8; J: TRBJ1-5
DNA: TGTGCCAGTAGTTGGGCGAGTCTGAGCTCTGGAAACACCATATATTTT; CDR3: CASSWASLSSGNTIYF; D: NA; size: few; V: TRBV19; J: TRBJ1-3
DNA: TGTGCCAGCAGTCCTTTAGCGAAACCGACGCAGTATTTT; CDR3: CASSPLAKPTQYF; D: NA; size: NA; V: TRBV6-6; J: TRBJ2-3
DNA: TGTGCCAGCAGCTTAGCAGCAGGGGGCTCCTACAATGAGCAGTTCTTC; CDR3: CASSLAAGGSYNEQFF; D: TRBD1; size: NA; V: TRBV7-6; J: TRBJ2-1
DNA: TGTGCCAGCAGCCAATCAAAGGCTAGCGGATCCTACGAGCAGTACTTC; CDR3: CASSQSKASGSYEQYF; D: TRBD2; size: NA; V: TRBV14; J: TRBJ2-7
DNA: TGTGCCAGCTCACCTTCCGGGACTAGTTACTTCTTC; CDR3: CASSPSGTSYFF; D: TRBD2; size: once; V: TRBV18; J: TRBJ2-1
DNA: TGTGCCAGCAGTCCCGGACAGGGTAGGGCTTTAGGCGAGACCCAGTACTTC; CDR3: CASSPGQGRALGETQYF; D: TRBD1; size: NA; V: TRBV28; J: TRBJ2-5
DNA: TGTGCCAGCGGCCCCCGTGCCACAGATACGCAGTATTTT; CDR3: CASGPRATDTQYF; D: NA; size: NA; V: TRBV27; J: TRBJ2-3
DNA: TGTGCCAGTAACCAGGGGAAGAACACCGGGGAGCTGTTTTTT; CDR3: CASNQGKNTGELFF; D: NA; size: once; V: TRBV19; J: TRBJ2-2
DNA: TGCGCCAGCAGCTTGACGACTAGCGGGACTGGGGATGAGCAGTTCTTC; CDR3: CASSLTTSGTGDEQFF; D: TRBD2; size: NA; V: TRBV5-1; J: TRBJ2-1
DNA: TGTGCCAGCACGGGACAGTGGAATCAGCCCCAGCATTTT; CDR3: CASTGQWNQPQHF; D: TRBD1; size: NA; V: TRBV6-5; J: TRBJ1-5